What follows is one TCR beta chain and its context. These data are taken from a study of blood T cell repertoires in COVID-19. Original analysis: Reference gene primer amplification yielded estimated nucleated cell counts. Clones were read by immunoSEQ multiplex PCR, and TCRdb kept only the in-frame ones, dropping some. Clonal size and the V and J genes are those of that table, whereas D and trimming came from the DNA. This table holds over 150,000 clones, 84% found once. This CDR3 contains 16 residues. V trimming: 4 bases; J trimming: 5 bases; junction bases outside the gene matches: 9. Germline CDR1 reads SGHRS; CDR2 reads YFSETQ.

Input material: peripheral blood. The chain links TRBV5-1 to TRBJ1-6; 7 nucleotides match TRBD1. This receptor was taken from a human donor in a cohort sampled during active COVID-19. The CDR3, as DNA: TGCGCCAGCAGCGCAATGGACAGGAATGATAATTCACCCCTCCACTTT. It specifies CASSAMDRNDNSPLHF.